The 24 T cell receptor beta chains below come from one sample, sequenced in a study of OX40 agonist ivuxolimab in advanced cancers. The table came from immunoSEQ multiplex PCR; TCRdb's copy has only in-frame clones and leaves some out. The repertoire holds about 88,000 clones, approximately 85% seen once, with about 0.2% in the top ten. The sample consisted of CD4+ or CD8+ T cells sorted from blood, taken in a trial of the OX40 agonist ivuxolimab. The receptors stem from an adult with an advanced solid tumor such as melanoma, head and neck, liver or kidney cancer.

The rearrangement links TRBV6-1 to TRBJ2-3, with no clear D. V lost 8 bases and J lost 4, with 7 bases in between. CDR3 length: 11 residues. The germline V gene encodes CDR1 MNHNS and CDR2 SASEGT. This CDR3 reads CASGVADTQYF. The CDR3, as DNA: TGTGCCAGCGGAGTGGCAGATACGCAGTATTTT.

The J gene is TRBJ2-1, the V gene TRBV6-1; TRBD1 might be the D (6 bases). The V and J ends lost 8 bases and 7 bases respectively, with 9 bases between them. The CDR3 extends over 11 amino acids. Germline values: CDR1 MNHNS, CDR2 SASEGT. The DNA for the CDR3 is TGTGCCAGCCAGGGGTTGAATGAGCAGTTCTTC. It translates to CASQGLNEQFF.

The chain employs TRBV5-1 and TRBJ2-1; TRBD2 matches 8 bases. V trimming: 0 bases; J trimming: 4 bases; junction bases outside the gene matches: 3. The CDR3 is made up of 15 amino acids. In germline, CDR1 is SGHRS, CDR2 YFSETQ. CDR3 nucleotide sequence: TGCGCCAGCAGCTTGGAGGCGGGGGGTTACAATGAGCAGTTCTTC. Amino acids: CASSLEAGGYNEQFF.

This clone was seen ten or more times. V is TRBV9 and J is TRBJ1-1; no firm D call. The CDR3 has 13 amino acids. Germline CDR1 SGDLS, CDR2 YYNGEE. V was clipped by 5 bases and J by 1 base, with 9 bases between them. CDR3 sequence (DNA): TGTGCCAGCAGTTTACAGTCGAACACTGAAGCTTTCTTT. Protein product: CASSLQSNTEAFF.

The J gene is TRBJ2-4, the V gene TRBV19; perhaps TRBD2 as D (5 bases). The CDR3 spans 18 residues. V lost 0 bases to trimming and J lost 7 bases, with 22 bases between them. CDR1 LNHDA and CDR2 SQIVND come from the germline V gene (reference sequence). CDR3 bases: TGTGCCAGTAGTATAGATCTTGGCGTTAGCGCCCCGGGTAACATTCAGTACTTC. The encoded protein is CASSIDLGVSAPGNIQYF.

In this sample, this clone turned up once. The chain uses TRBV15 and TRBJ2-2; tentatively, D is TRBD1 (6 bases). This CDR3 has 14 amino acids. CDR1 and CDR2 (germline): LNHNV, YYDKDF (reference sequence). Trimming took 9 bases from V and 8 from J, leaving 19 bases between them. CDR3 protein: CATAGERTAGELFF. CDR3 nucleotides: TGTGCCACAGCAGGGGAAAGGACGGCGGGGGAGCTGTTTTTT.

V and J are TRBV4-1 and TRBJ2-1, with D perhaps being TRBD1 or TRBD2 (6 bases each). V gave up 2 bases and J gave up 4 bases, with 12 bases separating them. In germline, CDR1 is MGHRA, CDR2 YSYEKL. The CDR3 is made up of 15 amino acids. The CDR3 DNA reads TGCGCCAGCAGCCAAACAGGGAGGTCATACAATGAGCAGTTCTTC. It encodes CASSQTGRSYNEQFF.

The chain carries TRBV7-3 and TRBJ2-3, with 11 bases that match TRBD2. Looked up from germline, CDR1 is SGHTA and CDR2 is FQGTGA. The CDR3 loop spans 16 amino acids. V trimming: 4 bases; J trimming: 2 bases; junction bases outside the gene matches: 5. This CDR3 reads CASSSLAGATTDTQYF. The CDR3 DNA reads as TGTGCCAGCAGCTCACTAGCGGGAGCGACCACAGATACGCAGTATTTT.

The chain joins TRBV5-1 to TRBJ1-4; the D gene is possibly TRBD1 (6 bases). CDR1 and CDR2 from the germline V gene are SGHRS and YFSETQ. Trimming removed 4 bases from V and 0 bases from J, with 16 bases in between. The CDR3 has 17 residues. The CDR3 protein is CASSEWVGGTTNEKLFF. DNA of the CDR3: TGCGCCAGCAGCGAGTGGGTAGGGGGAACAACTAATGAAAAACTGTTTTTT. Together with reference TRBV5-1 and TRBJ1-4, the CDR3 gives the full variable domain: KAGVTQTPRYLIKTRGQQVTLSCSPISGHRSVSWYQQTPGQGLQFLFEYFSETQRNKGNFPGRFSGRQFSNSRSEMNVSTLELGDSALYLCASSEWVGGTTNEKLFFGSGTQLSVL.

The V call is TRBV4-1, the J call TRBJ1-2; 9 bases are shared with TRBD1. This CDR3 comprises 18 residues. V was pared by 2 bases and J by 1 base, with 11 bases of the junction left unmatched. Per germline, CDR1 MGHRA and CDR2 YSYEKL. CDR3 sequence reads: CASSQSRDRDLINYGYTF. CDR3 in DNA: TGCGCCAGCAGCCAATCCCGGGACAGGGACCTAATTAACTATGGCTACACCTTC.

This clone was counted ten times or more. The CDR3 sequence is CASSQDPGTPYYGYTF. CDR3 bases: TGCGCCAGCAGCCAAGATCCGGGTACTCCCTACTATGGCTACACCTTC. The gene calls are TRBV4-1 and TRBJ1-2, with D uncertain. Trimming took 0 bases from V and 3 from J, leaving 14 bases between them. The CDR3 totals 16 residues. Germline CDR1 is MGHRA and CDR2 is YSYEKL.

V gene TRBV11-2 combines with J gene TRBJ1-1, with D perhaps matching TRBD1 (6 bases). Germline lookup yields CDR1 SGHAT and CDR2 FQNNGV. V was shortened by 3 bases and J by 0 bases, with 14 bases between the two germline ends. The CDR3 covers 16 residues. The CDR3 DNA reads as TGTGCCAGCAGCTTGGGGGCAGGGGTTATGAACACTGAAGCTTTCTTT. It yields the protein CASSLGAGVMNTEAFF.

This rearrangement joins TRBV12-5 to TRBJ2-3; no definite D call. V was shortened by 2 bases and J by 4 bases, with 7 bases between the two germline ends. The CDR3 loop spans 13 amino acids. Germline V gene data show CDR1 as LGHNT and CDR2 as FRNRAP. CDR3 sequence (DNA): TGTGCTAGTGGTTTGCCCTCATCAGATACGCAGTATTTT. Translating it yields CASGLPSSDTQYF.

The chain links TRBV4-2 to TRBJ1-2, with D maybe TRBD1 (5 bases). The V gene lost 1 base and the J gene lost 5 bases, with 20 bases spanning the gap. The CDR3 runs to 17 residues. The germline V gene has CDR1 LGHNA and CDR2 YNFKEQ. CDR3 in amino acids: CASSQGGGVGTAYGYTF. The CDR3 nucleotides are TGTGCCAGCAGCCAAGGCGGGGGAGTGGGGACCGCTTATGGCTACACCTTC.

This chain connects TRBV19 to TRBJ2-2; D is perhaps TRBD1 (6 bases). Germline CDR1 reads LNHDA; CDR2 reads SQIVND (reference sequence). V was trimmed by 5 bases and J by 6 bases, leaving 22 bases between them. CDR3 length: 17 residues. DNA for the CDR3: TGTGCCAGTAGTCTCCGGGACATTCGGGTTATGGCCGGGGAGCTGTTTTTT. Its protein product is CASSLRDIRVMAGELFF. The full variable domain, in which reference TRBV19 and TRBJ2-2 provide the parts outside the CDR3, is DGGITQSPKYLFRKEGQNVTLSCEQNLNHDAMYWYRQDPGQGLRLIYYSQIVNDFQKGDIAEGYSVSREKKESFPLTVTSAQKNPTAFYLCASSLRDIRVMAGELFFGEGSRLTVL.

The chain joins TRBV4-1 to TRBJ1-6, with a possible D match to TRBD1 (5 bases). CDR1 is MGHRA, CDR2 YSYEKL, per germline. V was shortened by 1 base and J by 10 bases, with 20 bases between the two germline ends. The length of the CDR3 is 17 residues. CDR3 in DNA: TGCGCCAGCAGCCAAGTGGGTCGTAGGCAGGGCGGCTCACCCCTCCACTTT. Its protein is CASSQVGRRQGGSPLHF.

The J gene is TRBJ1-4, the V gene TRBV9, with D perhaps matching TRBD1 (5 bases). The CDR3 length is 15 residues. From germline, CDR1 is SGDLS and CDR2 YYNGEE. Trimming cost V 1 base and J 5 bases, with 12 bases left between them. The DNA for the CDR3 is TGTGCCAGCAGCGTACAGGGAAAGTCAAATGAAAAACTGTTTTTT. It translates to CASSVQGKSNEKLFF.

This clone was picked up a small number of times. This sequence joins TRBV15 and TRBJ2-1, with 11 bases aligning to TRBD2. CDR3 length: 17 amino acids. The J segment lost 3 bases and the V segment lost 3 bases, leaving 7 bases of the junction unmatched. CDR1 is LNHNV and CDR2 is YYDKDF in the germline V gene (reference sequence). The CDR3 DNA reads TGTGCCACCAGCAGGGCTACTAGCGGGAGTTTCTACAATGAGCAGTTCTTC. The encoded protein is CATSRATSGSFYNEQFF. The full variable domain, with the rest looked up from reference TRBV15 and TRBJ2-1, is DAMVIQNPRYQVTQFGKPVTLSCSQTLNHNVMYWYQQKSSQAPKLLFHYYDKDFNNEADTPDNFQSRRPNTSFCFLDIRSPGLGDTAMYLCATSRATSGSFYNEQFFGPGTRLTVL.

The chain combines TRBV7-9 with TRBJ2-1; 13 bases line up with TRBD2. Trimming cost V 5 bases and J 3 bases; bases outside gene matches: 10. This CDR3 spans 18 amino acids. The V gene's germline CDR1 is SEHNR and CDR2 FQNEAQ (reference sequence). The CDR3 loop reads CASSPRTSGGPSYNEQFF. In DNA, the CDR3 is TGTGCCAGCAGCCCACGGACTAGCGGGGGACCTAGCTACAATGAGCAGTTCTTC.

The chain is built from TRBV7-3 and TRBJ1-2; D perhaps matches TRBD1 (5 bases). Per germline, CDR1 SGHTA and CDR2 FQGTGA. This CDR3 spans 12 amino acids. Deletions cut 5 bases from V and 8 bases from J, with 12 bases between. The CDR3 DNA is TGTGCCAGCAGCCGAAACAGGTTCGGCTACACCTTC. It yields the protein CASSRNRFGYTF.

The chain recombines TRBV18 with TRBJ1-4; D is possibly TRBD1 (5 bases). V shed 0 bases and J shed 3 bases, with 11 bases lying between them. This CDR3 region has 16 residues. From germline, CDR1 is KGHSH and CDR2 LQKENI. The CDR3 nucleotides are TGTGCCAGCTCACCACCGAATCAGGGAGCTAATGAAAAACTGTTTTTT. Its protein product is CASSPPNQGANEKLFF.

This chain's CDR3 is CASTFLAGAEETQYF. The CDR3 DNA reads as TGTGCCAGCACCTTTTTGGCAGGGGCGGAAGAGACCCAGTACTTC. J is TRBJ2-5 and V is TRBV7-8; tentatively, D is TRBD1 (6 bases). Germline-derived CDR1 and CDR2 are SGHVS and FQNEAQ. The CDR3 spans 15 residues. V lost 7 bases, J lost 3 bases, and 18 bases lay in between.

In this sample, this clone turned up a few times. The rearrangement links TRBV9 to TRBJ2-5, with 8 nucleotides matching TRBD2. The CDR3 is made up of 15 amino acids. Germline V gives CDR1 SGDLS, CDR2 YYNGEE. J lost 4 bases, V lost 3 bases, and 8 bases had no gene match. The CDR3 DNA reads TGTGCCAGCAGCGGACGGACTAGCCGGCGAGAGACCCAGTACTTC. Amino acid sequence: CASSGRTSRRETQYF. Full variable domain (rest looked up from reference TRBV9 and TRBJ2-5): DSGVTQTPKHLITATGQRVTLRCSPRSGDLSVYWYQQSLDQGLQFLIQYYNGEERAKGNILERFSAQQFPDLHSELNLSSLELGDSALYFCASSGRTSRRETQYFGPGTRLLVL.

The chain joins TRBV7-9 to TRBJ1-5; no firm D call. Per germline, CDR1 SEHNR and CDR2 FQNEAQ (reference sequence). Trimming took 5 bases from V and 3 from J, leaving 5 bases between them. CDR3 length: 12 amino acids. In DNA, the CDR3 is TGTGCCAGCAGCCCTGTCAATCAGCCCCAGCATTTT. As protein: CASSPVNQPQHF.